Presented here are 11 T cell receptor beta chains from one specimen sequenced in a study of shared clonotypes between healthy human individuals. Sequencing used immunoSEQ multiplex PCR; TCRdb keeps in-frame clones, though not all of them. The sample carries about 800,000 clones, about 96% recorded once. Naive CD8 cells, CD45RO-negative and positively selected for CCR7, excluded terminally differentiated effector memory CD45RA+ cells. Material: naive CD8+ T cells sorted from blood. The receptors stem from a man under 40 in good health.

The sample holds one count of this clone. This chain connects TRBV9 to TRBJ2-2; 9 nucleotides line up with TRBD2. V trimming: 3 bases; J trimming: 4 bases; junction bases outside the gene matches: 7. Germline assignment: CDR1 SGDLS and CDR2 YYNGEE. This CDR3 contains 16 residues. CDR3 loop: CASSARLAETTGELFF. Written as DNA, the CDR3 is TGTGCCAGCAGCGCTCGACTAGCGGAGACCACCGGGGAGCTGTTTTTT.

The V call is TRBV9, the J call TRBJ2-2; D gene unclear. CDR3 length equals 13 residues. V gave up 1 base and J gave up 7 bases, with 8 bases separating them. CDR1 is SGDLS, CDR2 YYNGEE, per germline. CDR3 loop: CASSVFFDGELFF. CDR3 nucleotides: TGTGCCAGCAGCGTATTTTTCGACGGGGAGCTGTTTTTT.

The V call is TRBV7-9, the J call TRBJ2-7, with 8 bases lining up with TRBD2. The CDR3 totals 16 residues. After removal of 5 bases from V and 4 bases from J, the junction contained 13 bases not matched to a gene. Looked up from germline, CDR1 is SEHNR and CDR2 is FQNEAQ (reference sequence). CDR3 sequence reads: CASSPRGNSGSYEQYF. CDR3 DNA sequence: TGTGCCAGCAGCCCGCGCGGTAACAGCGGGAGTTACGAGCAGTACTTC.

V gene TRBV15 combines with J gene TRBJ2-5; 9 bases match TRBD2. The CDR3 has 19 amino acids. The J segment lost 2 bases and the V segment lost 0 bases, leaving 13 bases of the junction unmatched. The germline CDR1 and CDR2 sequences are LNHNV and YYDKDF (reference sequence). The CDR3 region has the DNA TGTGCCACCAGCAGAGATTATAGCGGGAGACTCGATGTTCAAGAGACCCAGTACTTC. Amino acids: CATSRDYSGRLDVQETQYF.

The chain employs TRBV27 and TRBJ2-1, with D possibly matching TRBD1 (5 bases). The V gene's germline CDR1 is MNHEY and CDR2 SMNVEV (reference sequence). The CDR3 is 14 residues long. Trimming pared 6 bases from V and 8 bases from J, leaving 17 bases between. The CDR3 coding sequence is TGTGCCAGCAGCCTCCCCGGCAGGGTCGATGAGCAGTTCTTC. It encodes CASSLPGRVDEQFF.

This clone was seen just once. The rearrangement uses TRBV11-2 and TRBJ1-2; D ambiguous. There are 11 residues in the CDR3. Germline CDR1 is SGHAT and CDR2 is FQNNGV. The V gene lost 0 bases and the J gene lost 12 bases, with 8 bases spanning the gap. The CDR3 DNA is TGTGCCAGCAGCTTAGATGGGCTAAACACCTTC. Protein sequence: CASSLDGLNTF.

V gene TRBV18 combines with J gene TRBJ1-2; D unresolved. Germline V lookup: CDR1 KGHSH, CDR2 LQKENI. CDR3 size: 11 residues. V lost 2 bases, J lost 10 bases, and 8 bases lay in between. For the CDR3, the DNA is TGTGCCAGCTCACCAGGGCTATCCTACACCTTC. It translates to CASSPGLSYTF.

This chain connects TRBV28 to TRBJ2-2; D is possibly TRBD2 (6 bases). The germline V and J ends were trimmed by 3 bases and 7 bases, with 9 bases remaining between them. The CDR3 spans 13 residues. CDR1 and CDR2 from the germline V gene are MDHEN and SYDVKM. The CDR3 nucleotides are TGTGCCAGCAGTTTGGGGGGAAACGGGGAGCTGTTTTTT. It codes for CASSLGGNGELFF.

The rearrangement uses TRBV2 and TRBJ1-5, with 7 positions matching TRBD1. With V trimmed by 4 bases and J by 0 bases, 6 bases remained unmatched. Germline V gene lookup returns CDR1 SNHLY and CDR2 FYNNEI. CDR3 length: 16 residues. CDR3 sequence: CASSGDSNYSNQPQHF. CDR3 bases: TGTGCCAGCAGTGGGGACAGTAATTATAGCAATCAGCCCCAGCATTTT.

This rearrangement joins TRBV5-1 to TRBJ1-2; no clear D gene. The CDR3 contains 14 residues. V lost 3 bases and J 4 bases, leaving 13 bases between the germline ends. Per germline, CDR1 SGHRS and CDR2 YFSETQ. The CDR3 spells CASSSGEGGYGYTF. CDR3 sequence (DNA): TGCGCCAGCAGCTCCGGTGAGGGCGGCTATGGCTACACCTTC.

A note on this clone: A read error may explain this, as a much larger clone is one base away. This chain links TRBV28 with TRBJ2-7; tentative D call: TRBD1 (7 bases). Trimming shortened V by 8 bases and J by 0 bases, and 11 bases separated the two germline ends. The CDR3 totals 13 residues. From germline, CDR1 is MDHEN and CDR2 SYDVKM. The CDR3 sequence is CASAGTDSYEQYF. CDR3 coding DNA: TGTGCCAGCGCGGGGACAGACTCCTACGAGCAGTACTTC.